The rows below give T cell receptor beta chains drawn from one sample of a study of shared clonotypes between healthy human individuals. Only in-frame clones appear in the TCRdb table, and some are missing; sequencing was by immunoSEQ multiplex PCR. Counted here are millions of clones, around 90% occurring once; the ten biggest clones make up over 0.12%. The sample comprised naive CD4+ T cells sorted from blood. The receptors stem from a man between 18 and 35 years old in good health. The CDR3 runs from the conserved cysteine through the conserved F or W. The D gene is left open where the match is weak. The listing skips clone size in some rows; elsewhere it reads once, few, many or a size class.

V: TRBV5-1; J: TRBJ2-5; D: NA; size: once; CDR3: CASSLGESGQETQYF; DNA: TGCGCCAGCAGCTTGGGGGAGAGTGGCCAAGAGACCCAGTACTTC
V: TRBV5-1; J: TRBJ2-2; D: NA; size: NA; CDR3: CASSLEGTSSGELFF; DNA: TGCGCCAGCAGCTTGGAGGGGACGTCCTCCGGGGAGCTGTTTTTT
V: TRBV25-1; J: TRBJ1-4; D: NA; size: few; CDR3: CASSGNWELFF; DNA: TGTGCCAGCAGTGGTAATTGGGAACTGTTTTTT
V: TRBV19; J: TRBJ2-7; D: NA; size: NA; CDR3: CASSIASDGVLEQYF; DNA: TGTGCCAGTAGTATAGCCTCGGACGGGGTACTCGAGCAGTACTTC
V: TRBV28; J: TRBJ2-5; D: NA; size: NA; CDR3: CASSPSVQETQYF; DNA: TGTGCCAGCAGCCCTAGCGTCCAAGAGACCCAGTACTTC
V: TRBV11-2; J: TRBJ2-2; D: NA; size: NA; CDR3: CASSSHLLLRELFF; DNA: TGTGCCAGCAGCTCCCATCTCCTGCTGAGGGAGCTGTTTTTT
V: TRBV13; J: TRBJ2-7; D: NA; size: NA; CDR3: CASRPRTGLSYEQYF; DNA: TGTGCCAGCAGACCTCGGACTGGTCTCTCCTACGAGCAGTACTTC
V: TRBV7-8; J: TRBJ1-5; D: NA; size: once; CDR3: CASSLSNQPQHF; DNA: TGTGCCAGCAGCCTCTCCAATCAGCCCCAGCATTTT
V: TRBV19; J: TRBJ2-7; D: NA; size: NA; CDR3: CASSIGLDSYEQYF; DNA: TGTGCCAGTAGTATAGGATTGGATTCCTACGAGCAGTACTTC
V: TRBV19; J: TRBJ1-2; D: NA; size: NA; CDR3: CASSPLGRGTYTF; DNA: TGTGCCAGTAGCCCCCTGGGGAGGGGGACCTACACCTTC
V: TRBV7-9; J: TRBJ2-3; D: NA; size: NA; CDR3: CASRLIVADTQYF; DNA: TGTGCCAGCAGATTAATTGTAGCAGATACGCAGTATTTT
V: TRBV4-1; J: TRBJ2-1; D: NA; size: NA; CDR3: CASSQDVIYNEQFF; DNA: TGCGCCAGCAGCCAAGACGTCATATACAATGAGCAGTTCTTC
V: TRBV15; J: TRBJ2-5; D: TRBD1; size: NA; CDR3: CATSRDRDRGGQETQYF; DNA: TGTGCCACCAGCAGAGATCGGGACAGGGGCGGGCAAGAGACCCAGTACTTC
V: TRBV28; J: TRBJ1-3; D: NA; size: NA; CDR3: CASSPTGQGNTIYF; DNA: TGTGCCAGCAGTCCAACAGGGCAGGGAAACACCATATATTTT
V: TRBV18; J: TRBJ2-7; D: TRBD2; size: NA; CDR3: CASSPQLGRVGNGEQYF; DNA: TGTGCCAGCTCACCCCAACTTGGGAGGGTGGGGAACGGCGAGCAGTACTTC
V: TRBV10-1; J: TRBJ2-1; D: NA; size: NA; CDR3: CASSENRDEQFF; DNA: TGCGCCAGCAGTGAAAACAGGGATGAGCAGTTCTTC
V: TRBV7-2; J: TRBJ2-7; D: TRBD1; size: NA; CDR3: CASSLTRTGYGSYEQYF; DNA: TGTGCCAGCAGCTTAACGCGGACAGGGTACGGGTCCTACGAGCAGTACTTC
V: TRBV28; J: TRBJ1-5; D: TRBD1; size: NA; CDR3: CATRGLVGQPQHF; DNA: TGTGCCACCAGGGGGCTGGTCGGGCAGCCCCAGCATTTT
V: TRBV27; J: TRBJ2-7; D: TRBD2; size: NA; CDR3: CASSLQAGGNYEQYF; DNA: TGTGCCAGCAGTTTACAGGCGGGGGGAAACTACGAGCAGTACTTC
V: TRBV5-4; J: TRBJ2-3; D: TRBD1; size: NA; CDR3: CASSGGQGGTDTQYF; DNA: TGTGCCAGCAGCGGCGGACAGGGGGGCACAGATACGCAGTATTTT
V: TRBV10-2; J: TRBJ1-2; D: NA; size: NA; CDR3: CASTAGGLLLRGYTF; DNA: TGCGCCAGCACTGCCGGGGGGCTTCTCCTCAGGGGCTACACCTTC
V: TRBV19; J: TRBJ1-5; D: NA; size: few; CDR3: CASSIDGGYSNQPQHF; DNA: TGTGCCAGTAGTATAGATGGGGGTTATAGCAATCAGCCCCAGCATTTT
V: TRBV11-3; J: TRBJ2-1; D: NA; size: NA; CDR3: CASSLGGFDEQFF; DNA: TGTGCCAGCAGCTTGGGGGGATTCGATGAGCAGTTCTTC
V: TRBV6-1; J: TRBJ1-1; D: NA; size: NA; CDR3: CASSLRGQPNTEAFF; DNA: TGTGCCAGCAGCCTCCGGGGCCAGCCGAACACTGAAGCTTTCTTT
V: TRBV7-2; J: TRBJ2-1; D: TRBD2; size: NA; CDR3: CASSLEVAGAGQQFF; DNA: TGTGCCAGCAGCTTAGAGGTAGCGGGGGCCGGGCAGCAGTTCTTC
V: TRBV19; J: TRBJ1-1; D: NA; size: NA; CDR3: CASRRDRAMNTEAFF; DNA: TGTGCCAGTAGGCGGGACCGAGCTATGAACACTGAAGCTTTCTTT
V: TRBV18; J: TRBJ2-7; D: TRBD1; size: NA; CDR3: CASSRSGTGSYEQYF; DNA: TGTGCCAGCTCTCGTTCCGGGACAGGCTCCTACGAGCAGTACTTC
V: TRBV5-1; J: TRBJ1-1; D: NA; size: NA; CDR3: CASSLPTTPTEAFF; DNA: TGCGCCAGCAGCCTGCCAACGACCCCCACTGAAGCTTTCTTT
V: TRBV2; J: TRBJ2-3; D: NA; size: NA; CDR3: CASSGGTGSTDTQYF; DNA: TGTGCCAGCAGTGGAGGGACGGGAAGCACAGATACGCAGTATTTT
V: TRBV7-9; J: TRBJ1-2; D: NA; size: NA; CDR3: CASSLDRASANYGYTF; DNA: TGTGCCAGCAGCTTAGATCGGGCCTCAGCTAACTATGGCTACACCTTC
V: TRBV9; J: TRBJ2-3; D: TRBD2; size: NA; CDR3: CASSPYWTSGTDTQYF; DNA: TGTGCCAGCAGCCCTTACTGGACTAGCGGAACAGATACGCAGTATTTT
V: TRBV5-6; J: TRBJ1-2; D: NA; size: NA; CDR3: CASSLPSNYGYTF; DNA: TGTGCCAGCAGCTTGCCTTCTAACTATGGCTACACCTTC
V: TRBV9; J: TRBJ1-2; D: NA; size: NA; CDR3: CASSVASGGNYGYTF; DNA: TGTGCCAGCAGCGTAGCCTCAGGAGGGAACTATGGCTACACCTTC
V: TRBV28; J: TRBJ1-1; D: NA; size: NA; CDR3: CASWGAPNTEAFF; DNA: TGTGCCAGCTGGGGGGCCCCGAACACTGAAGCTTTCTTT
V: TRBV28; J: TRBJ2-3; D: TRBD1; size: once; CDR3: CASTYPDRSSTDTQYF; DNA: TGTGCCAGCACTTACCCGGACAGGAGTAGCACAGATACGCAGTATTTT
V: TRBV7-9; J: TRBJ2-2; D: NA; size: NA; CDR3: CASSLTRTFAGELFF; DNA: TGTGCCAGCAGCTTAACCCGGACGTTCGCCGGGGAGCTGTTTTTT
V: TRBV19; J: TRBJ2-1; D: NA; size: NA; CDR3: CASSPGTLGDEQFF; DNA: TGTGCCAGTAGTCCCGGGACCCTGGGCGATGAGCAGTTCTTC
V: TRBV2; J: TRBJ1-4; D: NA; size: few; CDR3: CASSFNEKLFF; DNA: TGTGCCAGCAGTTTTAATGAAAAACTGTTTTTT
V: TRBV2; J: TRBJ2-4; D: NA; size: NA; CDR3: CASSAQAKNIQYF; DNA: TGTGCCAGCAGTGCACAGGCCAAAAACATTCAGTACTTC
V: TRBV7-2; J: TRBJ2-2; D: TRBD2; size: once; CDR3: CASSLSGADGELFF; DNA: TGTGCCAGCAGCTTGAGCGGGGCCGACGGGGAGCTGTTTTTT
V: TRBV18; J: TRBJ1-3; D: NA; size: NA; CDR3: CASSPAGSSGNTIYF; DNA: TGTGCCAGCTCACCCGCCGGGAGCTCTGGAAACACCATATATTTT
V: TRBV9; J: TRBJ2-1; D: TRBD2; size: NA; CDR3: CASSVDLAGVPPYNEQFF; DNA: TGTGCCAGCAGCGTAGACCTAGCGGGAGTCCCCCCCTACAATGAGCAGTTCTTC
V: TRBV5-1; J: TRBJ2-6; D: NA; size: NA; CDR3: CATGGGVNVLTF; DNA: TGCGCCACTGGGGGTGGAGTCAACGTCCTGACTTTC
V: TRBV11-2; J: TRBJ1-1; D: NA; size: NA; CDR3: CASSLDGTEAFF; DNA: TGTGCCAGCAGCTTAGATGGCACTGAAGCTTTCTTT
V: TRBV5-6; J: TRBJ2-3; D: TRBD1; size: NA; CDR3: CASSIYRGPEWSTDTQYF; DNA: TGTGCCAGCAGCATTTACAGGGGGCCCGAATGGAGCACAGATACGCAGTATTTT
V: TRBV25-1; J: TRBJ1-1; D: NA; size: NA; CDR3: CASTSIDGARNTEAFF; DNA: TGTGCCAGCACCAGCATCGACGGGGCCAGAAACACTGAAGCTTTCTTT
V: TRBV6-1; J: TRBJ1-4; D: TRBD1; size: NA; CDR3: CASSYRGANEKLFF; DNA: TGTGCCAGCAGCTACAGGGGAGCTAATGAAAAACTGTTTTTT